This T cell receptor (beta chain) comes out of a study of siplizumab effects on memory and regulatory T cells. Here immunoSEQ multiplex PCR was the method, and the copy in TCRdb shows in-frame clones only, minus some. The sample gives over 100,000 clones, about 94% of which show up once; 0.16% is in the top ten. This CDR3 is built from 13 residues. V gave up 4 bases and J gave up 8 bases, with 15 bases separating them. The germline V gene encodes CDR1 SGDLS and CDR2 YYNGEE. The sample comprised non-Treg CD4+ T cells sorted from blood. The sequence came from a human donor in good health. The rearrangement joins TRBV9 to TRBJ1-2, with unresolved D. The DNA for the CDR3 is TGTGCCAGCAGCAACGAAGGGTTTCGGGGCTACACCTTC. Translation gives CASSNEGFRGYTF.